This T cell receptor beta chain was documented in a study of T cells in localized non-small cell lung cancer. For this clone: Its antigen is currently unknown.

The junction had 4 bases not matched to a gene; V was cut back by 3 bases and J by 8 bases. CDR3 length: 15 amino acids. Per germline, CDR1 SGHAT and CDR2 FQNNGV. Study observations and caveats: Among blood samples, higher T cell density accompanied longer overall survival.

Measured with immunoSEQ multiplex PCR; TCRdb has only the in-frame clones, and not every one. The sample yields tens of thousands of clones, approximately 87% seen once. Sample: PBMCs, taken before any cancer treatment. This clonotype was sampled from a woman aged 40-70 years with stage II squamous cell lung carcinoma. V and J are TRBV11-2 and TRBJ2-1; 13 bases are a match to TRBD2. CDR3 protein: CASSLTSGRNYEQFF. The CDR3 nucleotides read TGTGCCAGCAGCTTGACTAGCGGGAGGAATTATGAGCAGTTCTTC.